This T cell receptor beta chain was obtained from a study of identical twins (dated by TCRdb to 2016 to 2018). For context, the study as a whole: To test whether fetal clonotypes persist, this study deep-sequenced TCR alpha and beta repertoires from monozygotic twins, from unrelated adults of various ages, and from cord blood. Replicate twin experiments were performed at different times using different library preparation protocols to rule out contamination.

Measured from the cysteine to the phenylalanine, the CDR3 is 14 residues long. The entry retains the CDR3 DNA only, 42 bases that are in frame from base 1. The trim is 1 base for V and 3 bases for J, with a gap of 10 bases between the germline ends. Libraries were built with 5' RACE. Sequencing used an Illumina HiSeq 2000. Template switching introduced a universal primer binding site; the final cDNA contained a unique molecular identifier, enabling accurate counting of TCR cDNA molecules. Specific primers in the conserved constant-segment region were used to synthesize first-strand cDNA for the TCR alpha and beta chains. To control for contamination, every cDNA library carried two barcodes: a SMART-Mk sample barcode plus Illumina barcodes. TruSeq adapter sequences, together with Illumina sample barcodes, were added in two successive PCR steps. TCR alpha and beta cDNA libraries were sequenced on the Illumina HiSeq platform with custom primers. The authors' pipeline ran thus. Unique molecular identifiers were extracted from raw reads with MiGEC, and CDR3 positions were determined with MiXCR. For each individual, recombination models were inferred using an EM algorithm with the repgenHMM and IGoR tools. The tcR package in R was used for shared clonotype analysis, with sharing normalized by the product of cloneset sizes. Out-of-frame nonproductive sequences were analyzed to study raw recombination free of thymic and clonal selection effects. TCRdb reprocessed the public reads (quality trimming at Q25 with fastp, clone calling with MiXCR) and kept in-frame beta chains. Merged by CDR3 protein, the rows form single entries marked with the most common genes and DNA. V and J calls and clone size were set by TCRdb, not the authors. In all, the sample holds a few hundred thousand distinct CDR3 sequences, and less than 25% of those were seen once. The top ten hold 2.9% of the sample.

On this clonotype itself: It lacks a known antigen. No base qualities exist here, and no much larger clone lies one base off it.

Here is what the overall study found, with its caveats: Fewer insertions were carried by abundant cord blood beta clonotypes; a weaker similar trend was observed in young adult naive repertoires, while no such trend was observed in memory repertoires. In beta out-of-frame sequences, excess twin sharing was weaker, because having fewer shared sequences lowered the signal-to-noise ratio. Zero-insertion analyses could be partly confounded by invariant T cells such as MAIT and iNKT, though diverse VJ usage argued against such confounding for most clonotypes. Because the same donors could not be followed over many years, conclusions were based on cross-sectional statistical analysis. Compared with coincidental sharing between unrelated individuals, out-of-frame TCR alpha sequences shared between twins had an excess of sequences with low generation probability. In monozygotic twins, out-of-frame TCR alpha sharing was systematically underestimated by recombination models, although the models agreed with sharing between unrelated individuals.

Every donor was a healthy Caucasian. Three pairs of female monozygotic twins, all aged about 18 to 30 years, made up the twin cohort. Positive isolation kits from Invitrogen were used to isolate CD4+ and CD8+ T cell populations. A further study also used this sample, focusing on T cells expressing NK-cell markers. Drawing on the second study: Three sorted T-cell subsets (CD3+CD56+NKG2C+, CD3+CD56+NKG2C- and CD3+CD56-NKG2C+) from 8 or 9 donors had their TCR beta-chain repertoires profiled. Among the eight sequenced donors, seven were HCMV-seropositive and one was HCMV-seronegative. In several experiments an anti-gammadeltaTCR antibody was added to restrict sorting to alphabetaTCR-expressing T cells. In over 5 donors, the dominant CD3+CD56+NKG2C+ clonotypes were among the top 10 CD8+ clonotypes and accounted for roughly 1.0-8% of CD8+ T cells. Those dominant clonotypes were again the most abundant among CD3+CD56-NKG2C+ cells in a few donors, at about 28.3-65%. Whether the expanded NKG2C-expressing T cell clones were specific for HCMV antigens was left unclear. The eight sequenced donors were randomly selected healthy volunteers, three men and five women. HCMV-specific IgG was detected in serum with a commercial ELISA kit to determine HCMV serostatus. MIGEC was used to demultiplex reads and group the reads by UMI, and MiTCR was used to assemble and quantify clonotypes. To remove erroneous sequences, TCR cDNA sequences were retained only when supported by two or more reads. The tcR package was used for downstream repertoire analysis, and clonotypes were matched between fractions using CDR3 nucleotide sequence together with V segment. VDJmatch was used to annotate antigen specificity against VDJdb, with one amino acid substitution in CDR3 allowed.

The receptor was isolated from a woman in her late teens or twenties in good health. Sequences were obtained from CD4+ T cells sorted from blood. The rearranged segments are TRBV12-3 or TRBV12-4 and TRBJ2-7, with no confidently assigned D gene. In nucleotides, the sequence is TGTGCCAGCAGTTTAGGTCAGGAGTTCTACGAGCAGTACTTC. Translated, this gives CASSLGQEFYEQYF.